This T cell receptor beta chain was obtained from a study of CD8+ T cells in alopecia areata. Overall study: Treated patients received oral tofacitinib, 5 to 10 mg twice daily. Dosing spanned 6 to 18 months on tofacitinib, then 6 months off drug.

General study results and limits: Mice showed clearer TCR sharing than patients did, a gap that was possibly HLA-related. Affected lesional scalp, above all in alopecia totalis/universalis, was more clonal than normal scalp.

Germline values: CDR1 PRHDT, CDR2 FYEKMQ (reference sequence). The CDR3 contains 16 residues. Trimming cost V 3 bases and J 5 bases; bases outside gene matches: 9. Extraction and reverse transcription of RNA yielded cDNA as the sequencing template. The table came from immunoSEQ multiplex PCR; TCRdb's copy has only in-frame clones and leaves some out. Of about 150,000 clones in the sample, less than 65% were seen once. As regards this clone: Its cognate antigen is unknown.

This chain connects TRBV13 to TRBJ2-1; 8 bases fit TRBD1. The sample consisted of CD8+ T cells sorted from blood, taken at week 0. This TCR came from a human donor with alopecia areata. The CDR3: CASSFTGQGFHNEQFF. The CDR3 DNA reads TGTGCCAGCAGCTTCACCGGACAGGGCTTTCACAATGAGCAGTTCTTC.